This T cell receptor (beta chain) appears in the sequencing data of a study of cytomegalovirus exposure and HLA in healthy donors. PCR employed 60 Vbeta and 13 Jbeta primers. The method was immunoSEQ multiplex PCR; TCRdb's version includes in-frame clones alone and lacks a portion of them. The record lists over 55,000 clones, of which the ten most abundant hold more than 15%. The receptor's source is a boy younger than 18 in good health and CMV-seronegative. Sequencing was performed on PBMCs.

This CDR3 reads CASSVVGQGNSPLHF. Written as DNA, the CDR3 is TGTGCCAGCAGTGTGGTTGGGCAGGGGAATTCACCCCTCCACTTT. The rearrangement links TRBV2 to TRBJ1-6, with D perhaps matching TRBD1 (6 bases). CDR3 size: 15 residues. V was clipped by 4 bases and J by 7 bases, with 14 bases between them. The germline V gene has CDR1 SNHLY and CDR2 FYNNEI.